These 12 T cell receptor beta chains originate from one sample sequenced in a study of cytomegalovirus exposure and HLA in healthy donors. With 60 Vbeta and 13 Jbeta primers, the PCR was carried out. The protocol was immunoSEQ multiplex PCR, while the TCRdb copy is restricted to in-frame clones and leaves out a portion. The data hold about 240,000 clones, with approximately 82% observed a single time. Sequencing used PBMCs. The receptors stem from a woman aged 55-75 years in good health and CMV-seropositive.

The J gene is TRBJ1-2, the V gene TRBV30; D is ambiguous. With 1 base removed from V and 4 bases from J, the gap between germline ends came to 10 bases. CDR1 and CDR2 (germline): GTSNPN, SVGIG (reference sequence). The CDR3 runs to 13 residues. CDR3 residues: CAWSEGGLYGYTF. The CDR3 DNA reads TGTGCCTGGAGTGAAGGAGGCCTCTATGGCTACACCTTC.

The rearrangement links TRBV9 to TRBJ2-1; 10 bases match TRBD2. This CDR3 has 14 amino acids. CDR1 SGDLS and CDR2 YYNGEE come from the germline V gene. V gave up 2 bases and J gave up 10 bases; unmatched junction bases: 6. The CDR3 region has the DNA TGTGCCAGCAGCGTTAGCGGGGGGTCACGGGAGCAGTTCTTC. Residues: CASSVSGGSREQFF.

CDR3: CAWSVGGHWNTEAFF. The DNA of the CDR3 is TGTGCCTGGAGTGTAGGCGGACATTGGAACACTGAAGCTTTCTTT. The chain recombines TRBV30 with TRBJ1-1; possibly TRBD1 for D (5 bases). The V gene's germline CDR1 is GTSNPN and CDR2 SVGIG (reference sequence). The CDR3 has 15 amino acids. V was pared by 0 bases and J by 1 base, with 12 bases between.

The rearrangement links TRBV18 to TRBJ1-2, with D tentatively TRBD1 (5 bases). This CDR3 is 17 amino acids long. Deletions cut 2 bases from V and 3 bases from J, with 19 bases between. The germline V gene has CDR1 KGHSH and CDR2 LQKENI. The CDR3, as DNA: TGTGCCAGCTCACCAAGGGTGCATAAAGGAGGGGACTATGGCTACACCTTC. It codes for CASSPRVHKGGDYGYTF.

This sequence joins TRBV25-1 and TRBJ2-1; TRBD2 aligns across 10 bases. The germline V gene has CDR1 MGHDK and CDR2 SYGVNS. V dropped 2 bases and J dropped 4; count of bases not matched to a gene: 5. The CDR3 runs 16 residues. DNA for the CDR3: TGTGCCAGCAGTGAACTAGCGGGAGCACAGTACAATGAGCAGTTCTTC. Amino acid sequence: CASSELAGAQYNEQFF.

This clone was detected only once. The chain joins TRBV30 to TRBJ1-2; 10 nucleotides match TRBD1. This CDR3 is 16 amino acids long. J lost 7 bases, V lost 2 bases, and 13 bases had no gene match. CDR1 is GTSNPN, CDR2 SVGIG, per germline (reference sequence). CDR3 nucleotide sequence: TGTGCCTGGAGTAATCGGTTCGGGACAGGGGATCGTGGCTACACCTTC. Amino acid sequence: CAWSNRFGTGDRGYTF.

The V call is TRBV2, the J call TRBJ2-3; 11 nucleotides match TRBD2. Trimming took 10 bases from V and 4 from J; bases not matched to a gene: 7. The CDR3 runs 14 residues. The V gene's germline CDR1 is SNHLY and CDR2 FYNNEI. The CDR3 DNA follows: TGTGCCACCAAGACTAGCGGGATCGCAGATACGCAGTATTTT. This encodes CATKTSGIADTQYF.

This sequence joins TRBV4-1 and TRBJ2-1; tentatively, D is TRBD2 (5 bases). Trimming pared 1 base from V and 7 bases from J, leaving 11 bases between. The CDR3 loop spans 14 amino acids. Germline CDR1 MGHRA, CDR2 YSYEKL. The CDR3 coding sequence is TGCGCCAGCAGCCAAGCGCTAGCTTTGAATGAGCAGTTCTTC. Translated: CASSQALALNEQFF.

V usage is TRBV2 and J usage is TRBJ2-7; 8 positions agree with TRBD2. From germline, CDR1 is SNHLY and CDR2 FYNNEI. The CDR3 has 11 amino acids. J was trimmed by 11 bases and V by 4 bases; bases with no gene match: 4. The CDR3 is CASSVSGGEYF. CDR3 in DNA: TGTGCCAGCAGTGTTTCCGGGGGGGAGTACTTC.

The chain has TRBV11-1 and TRBJ2-3; D unresolved. The germline gives CDR1 SGHAT, CDR2 FQDESV (reference sequence). Trimming left V 5 bases short and J 8 bases short, with 11 bases between. CDR3 length equals 12 residues. The DNA for the CDR3 is TGTGCCAGCAGCCCTCCTGCGAGTACGCAGTATTTT. It yields the protein CASSPPASTQYF. Drawing the rest from reference TRBV11-1 and TRBJ2-3, the complete variable domain is EAEVAQSPRYKITEKSQAVAFWCDPISGHATLYWYRQILGQGPELLVQFQDESVVDDSQLPKDRFSAERLKGVDSTLKIQPAELGDSAMYLCASSPPASTQYFGPGTRLTVL.

The gene calls are TRBV6-6 and TRBJ1-2; a weak D match, TRBD1 (5 bases). The CDR3 length is 12 residues. The germline V gene encodes CDR1 MNHNY and CDR2 SVGAGI (reference sequence). Trimming took off 8 bases at V and 7 bases at J, with 14 bases between the two ends. CDR3 sequence reads: CASGEGVGGYTF. The CDR3, as DNA: TGTGCCAGCGGAGAAGGGGTGGGTGGCTACACCTTC.

The chain uses TRBV11-3 and TRBJ2-7, with D possibly being TRBD2 (7 bases). The CDR3 extends over 17 amino acids. Germline loops: CDR1 SGHNT, CDR2 YENEEA. V gave up 3 bases and J gave up 3 bases, with 21 bases separating them. The CDR3, as DNA: TGTGCCAGCAGCTTCCAAAGGGGGAGGGCAGTAAGCTACGAGCAGTACTTC. Protein: CASSFQRGRAVSYEQYF.